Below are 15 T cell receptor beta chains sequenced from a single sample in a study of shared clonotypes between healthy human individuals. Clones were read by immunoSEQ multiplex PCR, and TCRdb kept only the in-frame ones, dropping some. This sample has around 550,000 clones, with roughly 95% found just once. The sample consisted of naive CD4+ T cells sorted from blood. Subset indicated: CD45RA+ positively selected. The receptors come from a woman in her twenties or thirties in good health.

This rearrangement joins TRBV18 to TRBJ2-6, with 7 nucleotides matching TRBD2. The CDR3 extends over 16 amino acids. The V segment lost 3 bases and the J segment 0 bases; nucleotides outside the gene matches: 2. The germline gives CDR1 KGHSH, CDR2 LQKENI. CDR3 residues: CASSPTGGSGANVLTF. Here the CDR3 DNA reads TGTGCCAGCTCACCCACGGGGGGCTCTGGGGCCAACGTCCTGACTTTC.

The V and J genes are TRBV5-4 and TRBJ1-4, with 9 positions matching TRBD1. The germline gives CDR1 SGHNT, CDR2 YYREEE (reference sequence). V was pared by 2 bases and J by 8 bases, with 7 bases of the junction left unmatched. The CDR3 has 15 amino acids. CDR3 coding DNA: TGTGCCAGCAGCTTCAAGGGACAGGGTAGCGAAAAACTGTTTTTT. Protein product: CASSFKGQGSEKLFF. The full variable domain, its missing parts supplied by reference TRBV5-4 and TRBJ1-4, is ETGVTQSPTHLIKTRGQQVTLRCSSQSGHNTVSWYQQALGQGPQFIFQYYREEENGRGNFPPRFSGLQFPNYSSELNVNALELDDSALYLCASSFKGQGSEKLFFGSGTQLSVL.

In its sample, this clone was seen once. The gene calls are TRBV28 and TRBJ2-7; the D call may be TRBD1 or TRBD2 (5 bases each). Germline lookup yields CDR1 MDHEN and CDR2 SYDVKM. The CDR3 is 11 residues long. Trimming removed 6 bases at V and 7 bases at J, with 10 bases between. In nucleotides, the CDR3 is TGTGCCAGCAGCACCAGGGAGGAGCAGTACTTC. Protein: CASSTREEQYF.

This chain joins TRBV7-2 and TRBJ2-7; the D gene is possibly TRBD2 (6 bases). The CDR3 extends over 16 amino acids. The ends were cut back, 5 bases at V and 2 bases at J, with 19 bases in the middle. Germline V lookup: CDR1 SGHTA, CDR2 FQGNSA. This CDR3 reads CASSMQAGTPTYEQYF. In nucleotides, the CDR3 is TGTGCCAGCAGCATGCAGGCCGGGACTCCTACCTACGAGCAGTACTTC.

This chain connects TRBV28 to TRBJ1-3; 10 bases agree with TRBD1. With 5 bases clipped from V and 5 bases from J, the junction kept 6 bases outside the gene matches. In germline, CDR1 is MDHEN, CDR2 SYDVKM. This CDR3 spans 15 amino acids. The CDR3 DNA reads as TGTGCCAGCAGTCGACAGGGGGCAAGGAGAAACACCATATATTTT. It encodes CASSRQGARRNTIYF. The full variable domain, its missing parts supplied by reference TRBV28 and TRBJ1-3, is DVKVTQSSRYLVKRTGEKVFLECVQDMDHENMFWYRQDPGLGLRLIYFSYDVKMKEKGDIPEGYSVSREKKERFSLILESASTNQTSMYLCASSRQGARRNTIYFGEGSWLTVV.

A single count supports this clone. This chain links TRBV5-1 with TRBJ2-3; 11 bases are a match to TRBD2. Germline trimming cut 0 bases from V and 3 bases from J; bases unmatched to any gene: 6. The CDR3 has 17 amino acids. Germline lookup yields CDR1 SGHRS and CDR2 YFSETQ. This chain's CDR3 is CASSLDLAGGGTDTQYF. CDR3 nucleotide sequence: TGCGCCAGCAGCTTGGACCTAGCGGGAGGTGGAACAGATACGCAGTATTTT.

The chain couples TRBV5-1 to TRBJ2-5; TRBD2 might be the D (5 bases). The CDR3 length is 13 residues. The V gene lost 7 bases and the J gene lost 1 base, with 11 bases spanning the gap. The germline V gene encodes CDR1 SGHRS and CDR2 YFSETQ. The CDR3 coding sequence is TGCGCCAGCGTTGAAGAGGGCCAAGAGACCCAGTACTTC. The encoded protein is CASVEEGQETQYF.

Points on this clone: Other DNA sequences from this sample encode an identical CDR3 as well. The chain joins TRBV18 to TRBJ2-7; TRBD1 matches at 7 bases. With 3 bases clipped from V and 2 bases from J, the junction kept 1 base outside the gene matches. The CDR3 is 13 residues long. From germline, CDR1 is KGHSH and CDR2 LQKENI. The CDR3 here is CASSPGQPYEQYF. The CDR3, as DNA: TGTGCCAGCTCACCGGGACAGCCCTACGAGCAGTACTTC.

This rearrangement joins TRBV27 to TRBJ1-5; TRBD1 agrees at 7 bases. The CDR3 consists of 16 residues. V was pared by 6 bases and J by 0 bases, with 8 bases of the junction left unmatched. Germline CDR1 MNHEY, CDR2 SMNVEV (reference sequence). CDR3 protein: CASRWQGGGSNQPQHF. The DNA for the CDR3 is TGTGCCAGCAGGTGGCAGGGGGGGGGTAGCAATCAGCCCCAGCATTTT.

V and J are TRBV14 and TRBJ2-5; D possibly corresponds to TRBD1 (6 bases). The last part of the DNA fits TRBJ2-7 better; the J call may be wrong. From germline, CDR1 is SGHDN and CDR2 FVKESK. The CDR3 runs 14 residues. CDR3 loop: CASSQPGQTYEQYF. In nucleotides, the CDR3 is TGTGCCAGCAGCCAACCCGGACAGACCTACGAGCAGTACTTC.

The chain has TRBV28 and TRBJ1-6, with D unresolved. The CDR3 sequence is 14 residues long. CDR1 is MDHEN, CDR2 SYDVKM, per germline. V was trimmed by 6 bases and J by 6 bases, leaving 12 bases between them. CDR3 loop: CASSSESFNSPLHF. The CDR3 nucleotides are TGTGCCAGCAGCTCGGAGTCTTTTAATTCACCCCTCCACTTT. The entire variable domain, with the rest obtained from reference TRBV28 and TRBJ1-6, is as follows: DVKVTQSSRYLVKRTGEKVFLECVQDMDHENMFWYRQDPGLGLRLIYFSYDVKMKEKGDIPEGYSVSREKKERFSLILESASTNQTSMYLCASSSESFNSPLHFGNGTRLTVT.

Here the CDR3 DNA reads TGTGCCAGCAGTTACCGGGACAGGGGGGAGTACGAGCAGTACTTC. Its translation is CASSYRDRGEYEQYF. The chain carries TRBV6-5 and TRBJ2-7; 11 nucleotides line up with TRBD1. Unmatched junction bases numbered 4, after V lost 2 bases and J lost 4 bases. The germline gives CDR1 MNHEY, CDR2 SVGAGI. The CDR3 consists of 15 residues.

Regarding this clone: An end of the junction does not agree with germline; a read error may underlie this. Written as DNA, the CDR3 is TGTGCCACCAGCGGAGACAGGGGTCCGGACACTGAAGCTTTCTTT. Its protein is CATSGDRGPDTEAFF. This chain joins TRBV15 and TRBJ1-1; TRBD1 agrees at 8 bases. The CDR3 has 15 residues. From germline, CDR1 is LNHNV and CDR2 YYDKDF (reference sequence).

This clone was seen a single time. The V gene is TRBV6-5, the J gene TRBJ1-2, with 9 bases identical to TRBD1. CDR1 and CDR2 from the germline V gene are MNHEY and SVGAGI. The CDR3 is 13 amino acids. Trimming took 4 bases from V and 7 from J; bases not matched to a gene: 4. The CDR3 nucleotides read TGTGCCAGCAGTTTAACAGGGGGCGTTGGCTACACCTTC. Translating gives CASSLTGGVGYTF.

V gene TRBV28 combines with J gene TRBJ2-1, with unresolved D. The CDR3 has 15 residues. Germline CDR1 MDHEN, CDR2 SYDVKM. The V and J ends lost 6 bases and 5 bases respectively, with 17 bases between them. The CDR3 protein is CASRVAYRRDNEQFF. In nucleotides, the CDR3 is TGTGCCAGCAGGGTCGCATACCGGCGAGACAATGAGCAGTTCTTC.